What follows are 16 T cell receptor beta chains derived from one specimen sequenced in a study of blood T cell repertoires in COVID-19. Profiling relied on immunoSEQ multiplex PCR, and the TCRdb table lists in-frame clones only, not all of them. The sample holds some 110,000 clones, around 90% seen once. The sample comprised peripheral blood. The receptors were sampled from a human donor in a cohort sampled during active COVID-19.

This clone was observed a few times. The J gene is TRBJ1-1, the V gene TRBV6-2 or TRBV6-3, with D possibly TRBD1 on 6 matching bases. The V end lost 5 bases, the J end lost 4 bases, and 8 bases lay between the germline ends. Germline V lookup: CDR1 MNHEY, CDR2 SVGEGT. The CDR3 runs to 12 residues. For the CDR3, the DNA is TGTGCCAGCAGTCGGACAGTCACTGAAGCTTTCTTT. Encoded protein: CASSRTVTEAFF.

This CDR3 reads CASSPDRAEENTGELFF. CDR3 in DNA: TGTGCCAGCAGCCCGGACAGGGCAGAAGAGAACACCGGGGAGCTGTTTTTT. The chain links TRBV5-4 to TRBJ2-2, with 8 bases lining up with TRBD1. V was pared by 4 bases and J by 1 base, with 9 bases of the junction left unmatched. Germline V CDR1 and CDR2: SGHNT, YYREEE (reference sequence). This CDR3 is 17 amino acids long.

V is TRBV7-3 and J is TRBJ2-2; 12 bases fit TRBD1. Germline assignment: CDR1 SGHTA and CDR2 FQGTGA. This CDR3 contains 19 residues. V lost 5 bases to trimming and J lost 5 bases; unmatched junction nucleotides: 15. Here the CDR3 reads CASSPNRDRGRNGTGELFF. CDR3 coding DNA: TGTGCCAGCAGCCCAAACCGGGACAGGGGGCGGAATGGGACCGGGGAGCTGTTTTTT.

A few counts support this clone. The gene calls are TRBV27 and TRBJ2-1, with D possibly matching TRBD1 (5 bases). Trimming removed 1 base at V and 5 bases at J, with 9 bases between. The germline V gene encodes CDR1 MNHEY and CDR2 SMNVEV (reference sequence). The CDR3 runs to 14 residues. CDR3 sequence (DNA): TGTGCCAGCAGTTTATGGGGCAGAGACAATGAGCAGTTCTTC. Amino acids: CASSLWGRDNEQFF.

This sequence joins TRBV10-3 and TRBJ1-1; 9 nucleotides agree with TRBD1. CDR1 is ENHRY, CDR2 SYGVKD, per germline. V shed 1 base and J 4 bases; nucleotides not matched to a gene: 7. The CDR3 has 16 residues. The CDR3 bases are TGTGCCATCAGTGAGTTACAGGGGGCCGGAGGCACTGAAGCTTTCTTT. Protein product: CAISELQGAGGTEAFF.

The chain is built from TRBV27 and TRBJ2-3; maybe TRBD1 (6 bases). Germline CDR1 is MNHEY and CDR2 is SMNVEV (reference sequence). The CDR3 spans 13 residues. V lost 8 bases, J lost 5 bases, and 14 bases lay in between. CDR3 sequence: CASAGGYGDTQYF. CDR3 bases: TGTGCCAGCGCTGGGGGCTACGGAGATACGCAGTATTTT.

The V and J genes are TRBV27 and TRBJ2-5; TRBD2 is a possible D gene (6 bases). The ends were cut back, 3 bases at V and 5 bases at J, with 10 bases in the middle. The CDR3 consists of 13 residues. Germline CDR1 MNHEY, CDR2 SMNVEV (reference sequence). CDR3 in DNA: TGTGCCAGCAGTTTGGTCCGGGGGGAGACCCAGTACTTC. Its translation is CASSLVRGETQYF.

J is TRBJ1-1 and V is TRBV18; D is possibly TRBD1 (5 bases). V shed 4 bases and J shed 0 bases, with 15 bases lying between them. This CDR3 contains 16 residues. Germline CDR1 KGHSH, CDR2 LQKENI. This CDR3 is CASSRTGDPMNTEAFF. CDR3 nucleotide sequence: TGTGCCAGCTCACGTACAGGAGACCCTATGAACACTGAAGCTTTCTTT.

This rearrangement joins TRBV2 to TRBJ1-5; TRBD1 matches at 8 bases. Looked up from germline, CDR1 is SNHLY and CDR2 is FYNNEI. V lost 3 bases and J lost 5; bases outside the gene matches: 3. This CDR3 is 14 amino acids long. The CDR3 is CASSDRGRDQPQHF. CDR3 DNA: TGTGCCAGCAGTGACAGGGGGCGAGATCAGCCCCAGCATTTT.

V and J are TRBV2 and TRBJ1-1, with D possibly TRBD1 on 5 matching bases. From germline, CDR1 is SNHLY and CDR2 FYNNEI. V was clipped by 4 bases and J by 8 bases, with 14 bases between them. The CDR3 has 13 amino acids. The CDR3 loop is CASSVSREAEAFF. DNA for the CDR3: TGTGCCAGCAGTGTGTCCAGGGAAGCGGAAGCTTTCTTT.

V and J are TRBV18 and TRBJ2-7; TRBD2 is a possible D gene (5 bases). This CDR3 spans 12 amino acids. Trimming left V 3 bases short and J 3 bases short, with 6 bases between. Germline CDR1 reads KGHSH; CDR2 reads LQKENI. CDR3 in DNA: TGTGCCAGCTCACCTGAGGGCTACGAGCAGTACTTC. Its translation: CASSPEGYEQYF.

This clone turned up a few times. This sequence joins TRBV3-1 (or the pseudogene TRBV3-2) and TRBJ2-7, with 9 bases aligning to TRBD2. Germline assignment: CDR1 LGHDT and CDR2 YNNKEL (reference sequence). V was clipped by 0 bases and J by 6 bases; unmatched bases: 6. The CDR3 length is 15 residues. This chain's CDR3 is CASSQDLAAGGEQYF. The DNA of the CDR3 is TGTGCCAGCAGCCAAGATTTGGCAGCGGGGGGCGAGCAGTACTTC.

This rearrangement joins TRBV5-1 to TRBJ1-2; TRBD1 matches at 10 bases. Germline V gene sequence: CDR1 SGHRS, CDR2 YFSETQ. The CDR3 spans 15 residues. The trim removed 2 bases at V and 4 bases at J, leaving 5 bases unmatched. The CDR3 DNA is TGCGCCAGCAGCTTAGGGACAGGGGTTCCCTATGGCTACACCTTC. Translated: CASSLGTGVPYGYTF.

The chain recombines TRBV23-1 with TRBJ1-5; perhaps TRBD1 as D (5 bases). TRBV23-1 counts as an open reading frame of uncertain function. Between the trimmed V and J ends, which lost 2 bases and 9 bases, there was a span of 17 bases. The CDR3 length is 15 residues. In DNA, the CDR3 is TGCGCCAGCAGTCAACGTCCCGGGCGCGGGGGGCCCCAGCATTTT. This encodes CASSQRPGRGGPQHF.

Written as DNA, the CDR3 is TGTGCCAGCAGTGAAACCTTCCGGACAGGGGCTAGCAATCAGCCCCAGCATTTT. This sequence encodes CASSETFRTGASNQPQHF. The J gene is TRBJ1-5, the V gene TRBV6-1; 9 positions agree with TRBD1. Germline trimming cut 2 bases from V and 0 bases from J; bases unmatched to any gene: 8. Germline V lookup: CDR1 MNHNS, CDR2 SASEGT. The CDR3 is 18 amino acids.

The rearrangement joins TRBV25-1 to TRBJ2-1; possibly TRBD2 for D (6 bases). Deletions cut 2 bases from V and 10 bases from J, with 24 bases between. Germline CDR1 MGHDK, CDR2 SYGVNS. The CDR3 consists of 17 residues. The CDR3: CASSETEGSTSGPEQFF. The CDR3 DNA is TGTGCCAGCAGTGAAACTGAGGGTTCGACTAGTGGGCCCGAGCAGTTCTTC. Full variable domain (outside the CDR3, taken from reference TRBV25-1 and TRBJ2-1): EADIYQTPRYLVIGTGKKITLECSQTMGHDKMYWYQQDPGMELHLIHYSYGVNSTEKGDLSSESTVSRIRTEHFPLTLESARPSHTSQYLCASSETEGSTSGPEQFFGPGTRLTVL.